This is a list of T cell receptor beta chains from one sample in a study of blood T cell repertoires in COVID-19. Sequencing used immunoSEQ multiplex PCR; TCRdb keeps in-frame clones, though not all of them. Here the sample spans approximately 100,000 clones, 70% to 85% being singletons. The sequenced sample was peripheral blood. The source is a man between 65 and 85 years old with acute or convalescent COVID-19. Both conserved end residues are part of each CDR3. The D gene is left open where the match is weak. Clone size is given for some rows only: seen once, a few or many times, or a class if the clone is expanded.

J gene,V gene,clone size,D gene,CDR3 protein,CDR3 DNA
TRBJ2-7,TRBV11-2,NA,NA,CASSPSLKGQLAYEQYF,TGTGCCAGCAGCCCATCCCTGAAGGGACAACTCGCCTACGAGCAGTACTTC
TRBJ2-1,TRBV6-6,NA,TRBD1,CASRDRGAYNEQFF,TGTGCCAGCAGGGACAGGGGAGCATACAATGAGCAGTTCTTC
TRBJ2-1,TRBV7-2,NA,TRBD2,CASSILAGGPHEQFF,TGTGCCAGCAGCATTCTAGCGGGAGGGCCCCATGAGCAGTTCTTC
TRBJ2-3,TRBV27,once,NA,CASSPVVYRERSTDTQYF,TGTGCCAGCAGTCCAGTAGTGTATCGGGAGCGGAGCACAGATACGCAGTATTTT
TRBJ1-4,TRBV15,NA,TRBD1,CATSKTGTVLGKLFF,TGTGCCACCAGCAAGACCGGGACAGTTCTCGGGAAACTGTTTTTT
TRBJ2-7,TRBV6-1,NA,TRBD2,CASSGTGLAGGYEQYF,TGTGCCAGCAGTGGTACTGGACTAGCGGGAGGCTACGAGCAGTACTTC
TRBJ1-2,TRBV7-9,once,NA,CASSLQTSPYGYTF,TGTGCCAGCAGCCTACAGACTAGTCCCTATGGCTACACCTTC
TRBJ1-4,TRBV30,NA,TRBD1,CAWSGGQGKGKLFF,TGTGCCTGGAGTGGGGGACAGGGTAAAGGAAAACTGTTTTTT
TRBJ1-5,TRBV6-6,NA,TRBD1,CASSYLGTGKGQPQHF,TGTGCCAGCAGTTACCTCGGGACAGGGAAGGGGCAGCCCCAGCATTTT
TRBJ1-2,TRBV6-5,NA,TRBD1,CATGTGGANGYGYTF,TGTGCCACCGGGACAGGGGGCGCAAATGGATATGGCTACACCTTC
TRBJ2-2,TRBV6-5,NA,TRBD1,CASSSQGAGELFF,TGTGCCAGCAGTTCTCAGGGGGCCGGGGAGCTGTTTTTT
TRBJ1-2,TRBV5-1,NA,NA,CASSLVAGRSIGGYTF,TGCGCCAGCAGCTTGGTGGCCGGCCGGTCTATCGGGGGCTACACCTTC
TRBJ1-2,TRBV29-1,NA,TRBD1,CSVDLTGVSGYTF,TGCAGCGTTGATCTAACAGGGGTTAGTGGCTACACCTTC
TRBJ2-6,TRBV7-6,NA,NA,CASSLGLVGSGANVLTF,TGTGCCAGCAGCTTAGGACTAGTAGGCTCCGGGGCCAACGTCCTGACTTTC
TRBJ2-1,TRBV18,NA,TRBD2,CASSPPTSGGYNEQFF,TGTGCCAGCTCACCACCAACTAGCGGGGGATACAATGAGCAGTTCTTC
TRBJ1-4,TRBV19,NA,NA,CASGKGQFSTNEKLFF,TGTGCCAGTGGGAAGGGACAATTCTCAACTAATGAAAAACTGTTTTTT
TRBJ2-7,TRBV6-4,NA,NA,CASKGRGVYEQYF,TGTGCCAGCAAGGGCAGGGGGGTCTACGAGCAGTACTTC
TRBJ2-1,TRBV28,NA,TRBD1,CASSTGTGRPRGSYNEQFF,TGTGCCAGCAGCACCGGGACAGGTCGGCCTCGGGGCTCCTACAATGAGCAGTTCTTC
TRBJ2-7,TRBV7-2,NA,TRBD1,CASSLDFFGTGNYEQYF,TGTGCCAGCAGCTTAGATTTCTTCGGGACAGGAAACTACGAGCAGTACTTC
TRBJ1-2,TRBV28,NA,NA,CASSFSSVYGYTF,TGTGCCAGCAGTTTTTCAAGTGTCTACGGCTACACCTTC
TRBJ1-1,TRBV29-1,NA,NA,CSVSRGTEAFF,TGCAGCGTATCCAGGGGAACTGAAGCTTTCTTT
TRBJ1-1,TRBV6-5,NA,NA,CASTGGIRSTEAFF,TGTGCCAGCACGGGGGGGATAAGGAGCACTGAAGCTTTCTTT
TRBJ2-1,TRBV4-2,NA,TRBD2,CASSQAGTSGAPTYNEQFF,TGTGCCAGCAGCCAGGCCGGGACTAGCGGGGCCCCGACCTACAATGAGCAGTTCTTC
TRBJ2-7,TRBV30,NA,TRBD1,CAWSAGQGYEQYF,TGTGCCTGGAGTGCCGGACAGGGTTACGAGCAGTACTTC
TRBJ2-7,TRBV6-5,NA,TRBD2,CASSWGSGRGPYEQYF,TGTGCCAGCAGTTGGGGCAGCGGGAGGGGGCCCTACGAGCAGTACTTC
TRBJ2-7,TRBV11-2,NA,TRBD2,CASRGTSGTYEQYF,TGTGCCAGCAGGGGGACTAGCGGAACCTACGAGCAGTACTTC
TRBJ1-5,TRBV7-8,NA,TRBD1,CASSLAGQGGNQPQHF,TGTGCCAGCAGCTTAGCGGGACAGGGAGGGAATCAGCCCCAGCATTTT
TRBJ1-3,TRBV11-3,NA,NA,CASSRGTIPGNTIYF,TGTGCCAGCAGCCGCGGGACGATACCAGGAAACACCATATATTTT
TRBJ1-5,TRBV4-2,NA,TRBD1,CASSPDRQGHQPQHF,TGTGCCAGCAGCCCGGACAGGCAAGGGCATCAGCCCCAGCATTTT
TRBJ1-1,TRBV3-1/TRBV3-2,NA,TRBD1,CASSLWSGQGNTEAFF,TGTGCCAGCAGCCTTTGGTCGGGACAGGGGAACACTGAAGCTTTCTTT
TRBJ1-2,TRBV19,NA,TRBD1,CASSTHRQGKDGYTF,TGTGCCAGTAGTACCCACCGACAGGGGAAGGATGGCTACACCTTC
TRBJ2-3,TRBV10-3,NA,TRBD1,CAIDREGKGTDTQYF,TGTGCCATCGACAGGGAAGGAAAAGGCACAGATACGCAGTATTTT
TRBJ1-5,TRBV6-4,NA,NA,CASSVDQGRPQHF,TGTGCCAGCAGTGTAGACCAGGGGAGGCCCCAGCATTTT